This TCR beta chain is from a study of response to subunit inactivated influenza vaccine. This CDR3 is built from 16 residues. Germline-derived CDR1 and CDR2 are SGHRS and YFSETQ. With V trimmed by 4 bases and J by 2 bases, 4 bases remained unmatched. TCRdb independently ran MiXCR on the RT-PCR reads; one entry per CDR3 protein. The table includes around 200,000 distinct CDR3 sequences, about a tenth detected once. This clonotype was observed many times. This clonotype originated in a man aged 45-65 years who received an inactivated influenza vaccine. Sequenced here: non-naive T cells sorted from PBMCs, sampled on the day of vaccination. The chain has TRBV5-1 and TRBJ2-5; TRBD2 agrees at 14 bases. The CDR3 sequence: CASSPGTSGGQETQYF. CDR3 in DNA: TGCGCCAGCAGCCCCGGGACTAGCGGGGGACAAGAGACCCAGTACTTC.